This T cell receptor beta chain was obtained from a study of T cells after yellow fever vaccination. This clonotype was seen more than once but under ten times. Antigen unknown. Conversion of TCR transcripts into cDNA relied on 5'RACE template switching, which added a universal primer site and UMIs. From the 5' RACE reads, TCRdb called clonotypes with MiXCR, one entry per CDR3 protein. The sample carries more than 250,000 distinct CDR3 sequences, 6.8% recorded once. Study-level findings and limits: On re-exposure, the response was weaker but peaked faster, at day 5 versus 15. Subsequent booster samples again held most clones from primary vaccination (under 98% CD4, nearly 90% CD8). Contaminating bulk clonotypes could be abundant in FACS-sorted repertoires.

The V end was cut by 0 bases, the J end by 5 bases, with 8 bases between. Looked up from germline, CDR1 is MGHRA and CDR2 is YSYEKL. This CDR3 is 15 amino acids long. The source was PBMCs, collected 45 days after the first yellow fever vaccination. V gene TRBV4-1 combines with J gene TRBJ1-6; a possible D gene is TRBD1 (5 bases). The sequence came from a man between 18 and 35 years old who received the YFV17D yellow fever vaccine. The CDR3 loop reads CASSQDRGDNSPLHF. The CDR3, as DNA: TGCGCCAGCAGCCAAGACAGAGGGGATAATTCACCCCTCCACTTT.